This T cell receptor (beta chain) emerged from a study of blood T cell repertoires in COVID-19. About the research overall: Sources were T cells, B-cell-depleted T cells, or PBMCs; the material itself was cDNA or gDNA.

Some clones are missing from TCRdb's copy, which holds only in-frame ones; the method was immunoSEQ multiplex PCR. This table has 150,000 or so clones, approximately 82% appearing once. The V end was cut by 2 bases, the J end by 12 bases, with 11 bases between. CDR3 size: 12 residues. The clonotype comes from a woman over 75 with acute or convalescent COVID-19. The chain combines TRBV12-3 or TRBV12-4 with TRBJ2-1; the D gene is possibly TRBD1 (5 bases). The source material was peripheral blood. The CDR3 nucleotides read TGTGCCAGCAGTTTATCCTATCAGGGGCAGTTCTTC. Its protein is CASSLSYQGQFF.